This T cell receptor beta chain is from a study of neurological immune-mediated disorders. A single run covered 15-18 subjects with over 190 million TCR-beta sequences. TCRdb recomputed calls from the 5' RACE reads with MiXCR, one row per CDR3 protein. The sample shows some 29,000 distinct CDR3 sequences, less than 15% of them seen only once. Germline CDR1 is MDHEN and CDR2 is SYDVKM. V lost 3 bases and J 4 bases, leaving 15 bases between the germline ends. This CDR3 is 15 amino acids long. PBMCs stored at -80 C, 2 million in total, were the source of the unsorted libraries. This clonotype was seen at least ten times.

The genes are TRBV28 and TRBJ2-5; D tentatively reads TRBD1 or TRBD2 (6 bases each). Specimen: PBMCs. This receptor was obtained from a man in his 60s in good health. The CDR3 reads CASSFSRGGLETQYF. CDR3 nucleotides: TGTGCCAGCAGTTTCAGCAGGGGAGGTTTAGAGACCCAGTACTTC. The full variable domain, rest sourced from reference TRBV28 and TRBJ2-5, is DVKVTQSSRYLVKRTGEKVFLECVQDMDHENMFWYRQDPGLGLRLIYFSYDVKMKEKGDIPEGYSVSREKKERFSLILESASTNQTSMYLCASSFSRGGLETQYFGPGTRLLVL.